This TCR beta chain appears in the sequencing data of a study of PD-1 blockade in mismatch repair-deficient tumors. Sequenced by immunoSEQ multiplex PCR; TCRdb stores in-frame clones only, minus some. The table includes tens of thousands of clones, approximately 80% detected once. Germline CDR1 KGHSY, CDR2 FQNENV. V was clipped by 1 base and J by 3 bases, with 9 bases between them. CDR3 size: 14 residues. The chain is built from TRBV16 and TRBJ1-1, with D unresolved. This specimen consisted of peripheral blood, obtained 2 weeks after starting pembrolizumab. The origin of this receptor is an adult with mismatch repair-deficient cancer. CDR3 sequence: CASSQLGGDTEAFF. The CDR3 bases are TGTGCCAGCAGCCAATTGGGCGGGGACACTGAAGCTTTCTTT.